This T cell receptor beta chain originates from a study of T cell repertoires in breast cancer (dated by TCRdb to 2016 to 2017). Background for the entire study: Tumors, lymph nodes and peripheral blood lymphocytes from breast cancer patients were profiled in the study, along with peripheral blood from healthy control donors. Tumor-free lymph nodes were processed with no enzymatic digestion, and blood samples were separated using Ficoll. The majority of the 20 or so patient tumors analyzed for shared TCRs were ER+/PR+. The study reasoned that TCRs shared between breast cancer patients would target shared antigens, given breast cancer's low mutational burden and rare common mutations. After being minced and digested with Liberase and DNase, tumors and tumor-involved lymph nodes were passed through 70-um and 40-um filters. Nine healthy donors, of an age range similar to that of the patients, were included as controls. On average, sequencing produced about 500,000 sequences per sample and about 9.3 reads per input cell.

The library was prepared using emulsion pairing. Unpaired genes were suppressed in a second nested PCR with blocking oligos, after which Illumina adaptors and barcodes were added in a third nested PCR. Each emulsion RT-PCR master mix contained roughly 4,500-280,000 T cells, with C-region, Stepout and V-region primers. The Micellula Emulsion and Purification Kit was used to generate emulsions, and Qiagen OneStep RT-PCR reagents were used for RT-PCR. Pooled libraries were sequenced with paired-end 2 x 250 reads on an Illumina MiSeq. The authors' analysis ran thus. Read pairs were joined in Galaxy and clipped at the engineered overlap into separate alpha and beta files; unclipped reads were discarded. Alpha-beta pairs were assigned with CompleteTCR, a MiTCR-based pipeline that links chains sharing read cluster identifiers using an R script. TCR sequences seen only once, which were about 1-3%, were removed as potential sequencing errors. The public reads were quality trimmed at Q25 with fastp and then assembled into clones with MiXCR by TCRdb, keeping productive beta chains. Under each unique CDR3 protein, matching rows form one entry showing the most common genes and DNA. The V and J calls were not made by the authors but by TCRdb's processing. This sample lists tens of thousands of distinct CDR3 sequences; under 60% were detected once. Around three fifths of the sample rests with the top ten.

To analyze paired alpha-beta TCRs of CD8+ T cells, the study used an expanded emulsion RT-PCR method with primers covering all TCR V genes. Before emulsion RT-PCR, CD8+ T cells were isolated with a CD8 positive selection kit and incubated overnight in around 9.2 IU/mL IL-2. Overall study results and their limits: TRBV7 predominance was observed among shared TCRs, which possibly reflected tumor recognition or mispriming bias from eight TRBV7 primers. Compared with tumor-free nodes, tumor-involved sentinel lymph nodes shared about fourfold more TCRs with matched tumor repertoires (about 8.1% versus 2.2%). Possible tumor specificity was suggested for eighteen TCR pairs that were shared across seven or more patient tumors yet rarely found in control blood. Shared TCRs were encoded by various nucleotide sequences, which suggests selection and expansion based on antigen. Emulsion RT-PCR was considered qualitative rather than quantitative, since transcript abundance and primer differences skewed clone recovery. Genuine antitumor clones may have been missed because singleton TCRs were discarded and only part of each tumor was sampled.

The germline V gene encodes CDR1 SGHVS and CDR2 FQNEAQ. V is reduced by 2 bases and J by 5 bases, leaving a spacing of 15 bases between them. The CDR3 holds 15 amino acids from the cysteine to the phenylalanine. This entry keeps only the CDR3 DNA: 45 bases, framed from base 1. Points on this clonotype: Which antigen it targets is not known. No much larger clone exists at a distance of one base, and base qualities are not known.

The rearrangement combines TRBV7-8 with TRBJ1-2; the D region possibly corresponds to TRBD1 (5 bases align). This TCR was sampled from a pool of human donors with breast cancer or a healthy control (not recorded which). Input material: CD8+ T cells. The CDR3 protein: CASSLTPGSSYGYTF. The nucleotide sequence is given as TGTGCCAGCAGCTTAACCCCAGGGTCCTCTTATGGCTACACCTTC. This CDR3, with the reference TRBV7-8 and TRBJ1-2 proteins standing in past its ends, gives the full variable domain GAGVSQSPRYKVAKRGQDVALRCDPISGHVSLFWYQQALGQGPEFLTYFQNEAQLDKSGLPSDRFFAERPEGSVSTLKIQRTQQEDSAVYLCASSLTPGSSYGYTFGSGTRLTVV.